This T cell receptor (beta chain) appears in the sequencing data of a study of vaccination effects on CD4 cells after COVID-19 (dated by TCRdb to between 2022 and 2023). At the level of the whole study: Across the study, the median time from the second dose to post-vaccine sampling was 72 days (range 14 to 241). SARS-CoV-2 spike-specific CD4+ TCR repertoires from before and after mRNA vaccination were compared in COVID-19 convalescent patients and in infection-naive vaccine recipients. Altogether, 10 COVID-19 convalescent patients and a few SARS-CoV-2-naive healthy vaccine recipients made up the full study. In the study, cultures from other donors were sequenced using the Oncomine TCR Beta short-read assay on an Illumina iSeq 100. Findings and caveats that apply to the study as a whole: In healthy vaccine recipients, vaccine-induced clones were almost all SARS-CoV-2 mono-reactive, with only 1 of 255 being cross-reactive with common cold coronaviruses. Marked clonal contraction was observed in both infection-induced and vaccine-induced clones at late post-vaccination timepoints, consistent with waning T cell responses. The study was limited by a small number of convalescent patients, and early post-infection timepoints were lacking.

Library prep was done by the immunoSEQ multiplex PCR assay. DNA from the cultured, isolated CD4+ T cells was subjected to TCR beta CDR3 sequencing. The study's processing was this. Non-productive TCR sequences were discarded, and reads were trimmed to the CDR3 region, with only CDR3s of 7 or more amino acids retained. The MANAFEST web app was used to pick out antigen-specific clonotypes by comparing their expansion in peptide wells with that in reference cultures. Positive clones required FDR<0.05 expansion versus reference and all other wells, odds ratio above 5, and frequency above 0.1% in two replicate wells. A clonotype was called cross-reactive if it was significantly expanded both in SARS-CoV-2 spike wells and in at least one common cold coronavirus spike condition. Levenshtein distance calculated with the stringdist R package was used to assess CDR3 similarity, and unrooted trees were constructed with ape in R 3.6.1. This is the immuneACCESS table as TCRdb keeps it, with only in-frame sequences that have V and J called. A part of the clones is gone; compared with another copy, unresolved V genes explain less than half, and the rest is unexplained. V and J calls and clone size are copied from that table; D and trimming were computed from the DNA. Present in this sample are tens of thousands of clones, 74% of which were seen just once. The top ten hold about 1.4% of the sample.

CDR1 and CDR2 are drawn from the germline V gene: SQVTM, ANQGSEA. The V end loses 3 bases and the J end loses 7 bases, and a stretch of 9 bases separates them. The CDR3 spans 11 residues, from the cysteine through the phenylalanine. The DNA shown is the 33-base CDR3, in frame from base 1. In the ViraFEST assay, PBMC were stimulated with viral peptide pools, and TCR sequencing was then used to find antigen-specific CD4+ T cell clonotypes based on their expansion. After about 9 days of culture, CD4+ T cells were isolated with the EasySep CD4+ T cell isolation kit. Two doses of either the BNT162b2 or the mRNA-1273 mRNA SARS-CoV-2 vaccine were administered to participants. The absence of prior SARS-CoV-2 infection in healthy vaccine recipients was confirmed by negative nucleocapsid antibodies before and after vaccination. About 2.1 million PBMC per well were cultured with 8.5 to 10 ug/ml peptides in IMDM containing about 5% human AB serum, around 10 IU/ml IL-2 and gentamicin. On days 3 and 7, half of the culture medium was replaced with fresh IL-2-containing medium. Unless otherwise noted, each peptide stimulation condition was cultured in triplicate wells. Using Ficoll-Paque Plus gradient centrifugation, PBMC were separated from whole blood and then either used fresh or cryopreserved at -140C. The spike proteins of SARS-CoV-2 and of the common cold coronaviruses HCoV-NL63, HCoV-OC43 and HCoV-229E were spanned by overlapping peptide pools. The QIAamp micro DNA kit was used to extract genomic DNA from the cultured CD4+ T cells.

About this clone: What this receptor recognizes is not known. Base qualities are not recorded, but no much larger clone differs from it by a single base.

The rearrangement combines TRBV29-1 with TRBJ2-5, with the D gene tentatively TRBD1 or TRBD2, based on 5 matching bases in each. The sequence derives from a human donor who received a COVID-19 vaccine. The sequencing here drew on CD4+ T cells from PBMCs cultured with HCoV-229E spike peptides, taken after COVID-19 vaccination. The intended sense of this specimen's cell subset or site label: HCoV-229E spike overlapping peptide pool stimulation. The base sequence is TGCAGCGTTGAGAGGGACGGGACCCAGTACTTC. Translated, this gives CSVERDGTQYF.